The entry that follows covers one T cell receptor (beta chain) sequence. Its antigen is not identified. The CDR3 length is 16 residues. With V trimmed by 6 bases and J by 5 bases, 7 bases remained unmatched. CDR1 and CDR2 from the germline V gene are SNHLY and FYNNEI. Assay: immunoSEQ multiplex PCR; the TCRdb copy retains only in-frame clones and omits some. The table lists approximately 48,000 clones, around 77% of them singletons, with approximately 2% in the top ten. This entry comes from a study of OX40 agonist ivuxolimab in advanced cancers. Study-wide background: Every 2 weeks, ivuxolimab was infused into the patients intravenously at between 0.01 and 10 mg/kg. Among those treated, three patients had partial responses, one with hepatocellular carcinoma and two with cutaneous melanoma. Study conclusions and caveats: Fewer expanded clones were found on average in CD4+ than in CD8+ T cells.

The chain uses TRBV2 and TRBJ2-1; 13 positions agree with TRBD2. The specimen was CD4+ or CD8+ T cells sorted from blood, collected in a trial of the OX40 agonist ivuxolimab. The TCR was taken from an adult with an advanced solid tumor such as melanoma, head and neck, liver or kidney cancer. The chain's CDR3 is CASRMGTSGINNEQFF. DNA for the CDR3: TGTGCCAGCAGGATGGGGACTAGCGGGATTAACAATGAGCAGTTCTTC.